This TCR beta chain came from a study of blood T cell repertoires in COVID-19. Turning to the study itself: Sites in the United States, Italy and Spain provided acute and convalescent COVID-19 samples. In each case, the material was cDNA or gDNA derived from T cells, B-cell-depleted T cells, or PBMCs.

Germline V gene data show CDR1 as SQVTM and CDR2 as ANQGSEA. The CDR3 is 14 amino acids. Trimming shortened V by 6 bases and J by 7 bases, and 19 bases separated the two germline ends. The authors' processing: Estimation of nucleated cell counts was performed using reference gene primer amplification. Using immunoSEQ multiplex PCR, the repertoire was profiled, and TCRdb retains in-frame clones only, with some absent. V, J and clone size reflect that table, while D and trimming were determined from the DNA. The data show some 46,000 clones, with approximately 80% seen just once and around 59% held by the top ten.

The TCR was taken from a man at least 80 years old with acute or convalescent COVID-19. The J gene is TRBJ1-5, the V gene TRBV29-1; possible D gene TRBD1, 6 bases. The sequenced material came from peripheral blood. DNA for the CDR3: TGCAGCGTCCTCGAGACAGGTAATAGCCAGCCCCAGCATTTT. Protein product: CSVLETGNSQPQHF. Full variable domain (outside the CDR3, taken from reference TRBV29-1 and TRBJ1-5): SAVISQKPSRDICQRGTSLTIQCQVDSQVTMMFWYRQQPGQSLTLIATANQGSEATYESGFVIDKFPISRPNLTFSTLTVSNMSPEDSSIYLCSVLETGNSQPQHFGDGTRLSIL.